These T cell receptor beta chains were read from a single sample in a study of cytomegalovirus exposure and HLA in healthy donors. The assay was immunoSEQ multiplex PCR, and TCRdb's table has in-frame clones only and misses some. Among about 77,000 clones, nearly 80% were seen once, and the ten largest hold less than 4.5%. Material for sequencing was PBMCs. These receptors all come from a man between 40 and 49 years old in good health and CMV-seronegative. Both conserved end residues are part of each CDR3. Each record gives: V gene, J gene, D gene, clone size, CDR3 DNA, CDR3 protein. A D gene is named only where the DNA matches it firmly. Size is omitted from some rows. Given values are once, few, many or a class for expanded clones.

TRBV30,TRBJ2-1,.,.,TGTGCCTGGAGTGTATCAGGGTTCGATGAGCAGTTCTTC,CAWSVSGFDEQFF
TRBV6-5,TRBJ1-1,.,few,TGTGCCAGCAGTTCGAGCCACGGCACTGAAGCTTTCTTT,CASSSSHGTEAFF
TRBV9,TRBJ1-4,TRBD1,.,TGTGCCAGCAGCGTAGGGGACAGGGGAAATGAAAAACTGTTTTTT,CASSVGDRGNEKLFF
TRBV15,TRBJ2-3,.,.,TGTGCCACCAGCAGAGATCGCGGCGTAAGCACAGATACGCAGTATTTT,CATSRDRGVSTDTQYF
TRBV28,TRBJ1-2,.,.,TGTGCCAGCAGTTCGTCTGTACTTAACTATGGCTACACCTTC,CASSSSVLNYGYTF
TRBV19,TRBJ1-2,TRBD1,.,TGTGCCAGTAGTATTACAGGGGAGTCCTTATATGGCTACACCTTC,CASSITGESLYGYTF
TRBV30,TRBJ1-5,.,.,TGTGCCTGGAACTTGGGGGCAAGAGATCAGCCCCAGCATTTT,CAWNLGARDQPQHF
TRBV28,TRBJ2-3,.,.,TGTGCCAGCAGTTCACCAGGGGACTACGGCACAGATACGCAGTATTTT,CASSSPGDYGTDTQYF
TRBV29-1,TRBJ2-5,TRBD2,.,TGCAGCGTTGAAGATCCCGGGAGGTTTCAAGAGACCCAGTACTTC,CSVEDPGRFQETQYF
TRBV5-1,TRBJ1-2,.,.,TGCGCCAGCAGCTTGGCAGGGTCCCATGGCTACACCTTC,CASSLAGSHGYTF
TRBV27,TRBJ2-3,.,once,TGTGCCAGCAGTTTGCGGAGTCCTCCACGTATCCCAGATACGCAGTATTTT,CASSLRSPPRIPDTQYF
TRBV4-2,TRBJ1-2,.,.,TGTGCCAGCAGGGGAGGGGGGAGCTATGGCTACACCTTC,CASRGGGSYGYTF
TRBV7-3,TRBJ1-2,.,.,TGTGCCAGCCCCCCACAGGGCCTAAACTATGGCTACACCTTC,CASPPQGLNYGYTF
TRBV7-8,TRBJ2-5,.,.,TGTGCCAGCAGCTTTAGGAGGAAGACCCAGTACTTC,CASSFRRKTQYF
TRBV30,TRBJ2-1,.,.,TGTGCCTGGAGTAAAAGCGGGTCATACAATGAGCAGTTCTTC,CAWSKSGSYNEQFF
TRBV4-3,TRBJ2-7,.,.,TGCGCCAGCAGCCAAGATTTAACGCGCACCAAGTACTTC,CASSQDLTRTKYF
TRBV6-1,TRBJ2-7,.,.,TGTGCCAGCAGTGAAGTCGGGGGGCGCAACTACGAGCAGTACTTC,CASSEVGGRNYEQYF
TRBV6-5,TRBJ2-1,TRBD1,.,TGTGCCAGCAGTCGGGACAGCTCCTACAATGAGCAGTTCTTC,CASSRDSSYNEQFF
TRBV6-1,TRBJ2-7,.,.,TGTGCCAGCAGTACCGGGATCTACGAGCAGTACTTC,CASSTGIYEQYF
TRBV7-6,TRBJ2-3,TRBD2,.,TGTGCCAGCAGCCGAAGTAGCGGGAGTGGAGATACGCAGTATTTT,CASSRSSGSGDTQYF
TRBV28,TRBJ2-7,TRBD2,.,TGTGCCAGCAGTTTAGTAGGACTAGCGGGAGAAAGGTACGAGCAGTACTTC,CASSLVGLAGERYEQYF
TRBV5-6,TRBJ1-1,.,.,TGTGCCAGCAGCTTACTAGTAGGGCAGCGTGAAGCTTTCTTT,CASSLLVGQREAFF
TRBV28,TRBJ1-2,TRBD1,.,TGTGCCAGCTATTACAGGGGAGAGAACTATGGCTACACCTTC,CASYYRGENYGYTF
TRBV7-6,TRBJ2-7,TRBD2,.,TGTGCCAGCAGCTCCGGGACTAGCGGGAGAGACGAGCAGTACTTC,CASSSGTSGRDEQYF
TRBV2,TRBJ1-3,TRBD1,medium-sized,TGTGCCAGCAGGCGGGACAGGGTTGGAAACACCATATATTTT,CASRRDRVGNTIYF
TRBV7-3,TRBJ2-2,TRBD2,.,TGTGCCAGCAGCCCAATTGGGACTAGCGGGACCGGGGAGCTGTTTTTT,CASSPIGTSGTGELFF
TRBV9,TRBJ1-1,.,.,TGTGCCTCAGGGTCCAACACTGAAGCTTTCTTT,CASGSNTEAFF
TRBV5-4,TRBJ1-3,.,.,TGTGCCAGCGGATTAGACAGGGGAAACACCATATATTTT,CASGLDRGNTIYF